The 22 T cell receptor beta chains listed next were all sequenced from one sample in a study of T cells in women clearing cervical HPV infection. The data were produced by immunoSEQ multiplex PCR, yet TCRdb's version contains in-frame clones alone and is incomplete. The data include around 31,000 clones; the top ten clones carry 15% to 20%. Sequenced sample: blood buffy coat. These receptor sequences come from a woman aged 18 to 75 with a cervical HPV16 infection that either progressed to CIN3+ or cleared (not recorded which).

As for this clone: Sequencing ends 3 residues short of the CDR3 end; the germline J gene provides the rest. V and J are TRBV7-6 and TRBJ1-2; the D is unclear. Germline V CDR1 and CDR2: SGHVS, FNYEAQ. The CDR3 is 14 residues long. CDR3 region: CASSAEGDPWGYTF. The CDR3 DNA, read in part, is TGTGCCAGCAGCGCCGAGGGTGACCCTTGGGGC.

A note on this clone: Coverage ceases 3 residues before the CDR3 finishes, and the germline J gene fills in the end. This rearrangement joins TRBV20-1 to TRBJ1-1, with TRBD1 matching over 10 bases. Losses at the gene ends were 5 bases for V and 3 bases for J; bases not matched to a gene: 0. Germline CDR1 reads DFQATT; CDR2 reads SNEGSKA (reference sequence). This CDR3 has 12 residues. CDR3 protein: CSAGTGDTEAFF. The CDR3 bases that were read are TGCAGTGCTGGGACAGGGGACACTGAA.

The CDR3 sequence is CASGGGGGRTDTQYF. The covered CDR3 bases are TGTGCCAGTGGGGGAGGGGGGGGTCGCACAGATACG. This sequence joins TRBV12-3 or TRBV12-4 and TRBJ2-3, with D possibly being TRBD2 (7 bases). The read ends 3 residues before the CDR3 terminus; that terminus is restored from the germline J gene. Between the trimmed V and J ends, which lost 9 bases and 1 base, there was a span of 17 bases. The CDR3 contains 15 residues.

CDR3 region: CASSLAGGAHGYTF. The CDR3 bases that were read are TGCGCCAGCAGCTTGGCGGGGGGAGCCCATGGC. This sequence joins TRBV5-1 and TRBJ1-2; a possible D gene is TRBD1 (5 bases). The read ends 3 residues shy of where the CDR3 ends; the end is completed using the germline J gene. The CDR3 extends over 14 amino acids. V was clipped by 0 bases and J by 6 bases, with 12 bases between them. Germline CDR1 and CDR2: SGHRS and YFSETQ. Based on the CDR3 plus reference TRBV5-1 and TRBJ1-2, the full variable domain is KAGVTQTPRYLIKTRGQQVTLSCSPISGHRSVSWYQQTPGQGLQFLFEYFSETQRNKGNFPGRFSGRQFSNSRSEMNVSTLELGDSALYLCASSLAGGAHGYTFGSGTRLTVV.

To note about this clone: The sequence runs out 3 residues before the end of the CDR3; the remainder is reconstructed from the germline J gene. The V gene is TRBV7-2, the J gene TRBJ2-1, with a possible D match to TRBD2 (5 bases). Germline-derived CDR1 and CDR2 are SGHTA and FQGNSA. This CDR3 has 13 amino acids. Between the trimmed V and J ends, which lost 8 bases and 9 bases, there was a span of 17 bases. CDR3 sequence: CASGASLGGEQFF. CDR3 DNA, as far as it was read: TGTGCCAGCGGAGCTAGCTTAGGTGGTGAG.

A word on this clone: The read halts 3 residues ahead of the CDR3 end, with the missing end drawn from the germline J gene. The chain links TRBV7-3 to TRBJ2-7, with a tentative D call TRBD1 (5 bases). Germline assignment: CDR1 SGHTA and CDR2 FQGTGA. CDR3 length equals 14 residues. Trimming left V 4 bases short and J 2 bases short, with 12 bases between. This chain's CDR3 is CASSYQTDPYEQYF. The CDR3 DNA, read in part, is TGTGCCAGCAGCTATCAGACAGATCCCTACGAG.

In regard to this clone: The read gets to within 3 residues of the CDR3 end, and the germline J gene fills in the rest. The gene calls are TRBV7-2 and TRBJ1-2; D gene uncertain. This CDR3 spans 14 amino acids. The V and J ends lost 1 base and 6 bases respectively, with 12 bases between them. The germline gives CDR1 SGHTA, CDR2 FQGNSA. The CDR3 loop is CASSLGQGENGYTF. The sequenced CDR3 bases are TGTGCCAGCAGCTTAGGACAAGGAGAGAATGGC.

This CDR3 reads CSARMAGVYNEQFF. CDR3 DNA (partial): TGCAGTGCTAGAATGGCGGGGGTGTACAATGAG. The chain recombines TRBV20-1 with TRBJ2-1, with 7 bases fitting TRBD2. Read data end 3 residues before the CDR3 end; the end is taken from the germline J gene. The CDR3 contains 14 residues. The trim removed 2 bases at V and 4 bases at J, leaving 5 bases unmatched. Germline CDR1 DFQATT, CDR2 SNEGSKA (reference sequence).

Details on this clone: Read coverage stops 3 residues before the CDR3 terminus; the germline J gene supplies the remainder. This chain links TRBV7-2 with TRBJ2-3; TRBD1 agrees at 9 bases. Unmatched junction bases numbered 4, after V lost 5 bases and J lost 1 base. The CDR3 loop spans 15 amino acids. Germline V gives CDR1 SGHTA, CDR2 FQGNSA. The CDR3 is CASSRDRVGTDTQYF. CDR3 DNA, as far as it was read: TGTGCCAGCAGCCGGGACAGGGTTGGCACAGATACG.

Concerning this clone itself: Read sequence stops 3 residues before the CDR3 end, and the germline J gene provides the missing end. This sequence joins TRBV7-9 and TRBJ1-2, with 7 bases fitting TRBD1. CDR1 and CDR2 from the germline V gene are SEHNR and FQNEAQ (reference sequence). This CDR3 comprises 14 residues. The part of the CDR3 DNA that was read is TGTGCCAGCGAGGGGGCAGGCGGTAAAAACATC. This translates into CASEGAGGKNI. The CDR3 reads in full as CASEGAGGKNIYTF.

In the case of this clone: The CDR3 goes on 3 residues after the read ends, and that part is filled in from the germline J gene. The chain combines TRBV7-9 with TRBJ2-5; D unclear. Germline lookup yields CDR1 SEHNR and CDR2 FQNEAQ (reference sequence). V was shortened by 6 bases and J by 3 bases, with 5 bases between the two germline ends. The CDR3 is made up of 11 amino acids. CDR3 DNA (partial): TGTGCCAGCAGTCTAAAAGAGACC. This codes for CASSLKET. The entire CDR3 reads CASSLKETQYF.

As concerns this clone: The read terminates 3 residues ahead of where the CDR3 ends, so the germline J gene completes it. This chain connects TRBV7-2 to TRBJ1-2; D is perhaps TRBD1 (5 bases). The germline gives CDR1 SGHTA, CDR2 FQGNSA. The CDR3 covers 15 residues. CDR3 DNA (partial): TGTGCCAGCAGCCCGGCGGGGGTACACAAAAACATC. Protein: CASSPAGVHKNI. The complete CDR3 sequence is CASSPAGVHKNIYTF.

A note on this clone: The read comes to an end 3 residues before the CDR3 does, leaving the germline J gene to fill in the end. The J gene is TRBJ2-4, the V gene TRBV6-2 or TRBV6-3; D unclear. CDR1 and CDR2 from the germline V gene are MNHEY and SVGEGT. This CDR3 has 13 amino acids. CDR3 loop: CASTHSPRIGQYF. CDR3 DNA (partial): TGTGCCAGCACCCACTCCCCGAGAATTGGT.

The sequenced CDR3 bases are TGTGCCAGCAGCATGGACAGCTCTGGAAACACC. This gives the protein CASSMDSSGNT. The complete CDR3 reads CASSMDSSGNTIYF. V and J are TRBV5-4 and TRBJ1-3; weak D call: TRBD1 (6 bases). The CDR3 end is not reached by the read, which stops 3 residues before it; the germline J gene fills it in. Trimming removed 4 bases from V and 0 bases from J, with 8 bases in between. CDR3 length equals 14 residues. Looked up from germline, CDR1 is SGHNT and CDR2 is YYREEE (reference sequence). The complete variable domain, with remaining parts taken from reference TRBV5-4 and TRBJ1-3, reads ETGVTQSPTHLIKTRGQQVTLRCSSQSGHNTVSWYQQALGQGPQFIFQYYREEENGRGNFPPRFSGLQFPNYSSELNVNALELDDSALYLCASSMDSSGNTIYFGEGSWLTVV.

As for this clone: The CDR3 end is not reached by the read, which stops 3 residues before it; the germline J gene fills it in. The V gene is TRBV10-1, the J gene TRBJ2-3; D is possibly TRBD1 (5 bases). Germline CDR1 is WNHNN and CDR2 is SYGVQD (reference sequence). This CDR3 has 13 amino acids. The V end was cut by 1 base, the J end by 7 bases, with 9 bases between. Here the CDR3 reads CASSEWQGNTQYF. The CDR3 DNA, read in part, is TGCGCCAGCAGTGAGTGGCAGGGTAATACG.

Concerning this clone itself: The read terminates 3 residues before the CDR3 end, so the remaining end is supplied by the germline J gene. The V gene is TRBV30, the J gene TRBJ1-2, with TRBD1 as a possible D gene (5 bases). Germline-derived CDR1 and CDR2 are GTSNPN and SVGIG (reference sequence). The CDR3 totals 14 residues. The CDR3 bases that were read are TGTGCCTGGAGCCACCCCGGGGGAACAGATACC. It yields the protein CAWSHPGGTDT. The complete CDR3 reads CAWSHPGGTDTYTF.

The CDR3 is CASSKGLTSGANVLTF. Incomplete CDR3 DNA: TGTGCCAGCAGCAAGGGACTGACCTCTGGGGCCAACGTC. The chain recombines TRBV7-8 with TRBJ2-6, with D perhaps matching TRBD2 (6 bases). The read gets to within 3 residues of the CDR3 end, and the germline J gene fills in the rest. Trimming removed 5 bases from V and 0 bases from J, with 11 bases in between. Per the germline V gene, CDR1 is SGHVS and CDR2 is FQNEAQ. The CDR3 runs 16 residues.

In regard to this clone: The read halts 3 residues ahead of the CDR3 end, with the missing end drawn from the germline J gene. The chain uses TRBV18 and TRBJ2-3; the match to TRBD2 covers 7 bases. This CDR3 is 16 amino acids long. Germline-derived CDR1 and CDR2 are KGHSH and LQKENI. Unmatched junction bases numbered 15, after V lost 6 bases and J lost 6 bases. The CDR3 sequence: CASSTGTTSLADTQYF. The sequenced part of the CDR3 DNA is TGTGCCAGCTCGACCGGGACTACGAGCCTTGCGGATACG.

Remarks on this clone: The read halts 3 residues ahead of the CDR3 end, with the missing end drawn from the germline J gene. The chain is built from TRBV6-2 or TRBV6-3 and TRBJ2-7; tentatively, D is TRBD2 (6 bases). The V gene lost 6 bases and the J gene lost 4 bases, with 16 bases spanning the gap. Germline-derived CDR1 and CDR2 are MNHEY and SVGEGT. The CDR3 runs to 14 residues. The CDR3 region is CASRELAGGYEQYF. Incomplete CDR3 DNA: TGTGCCAGCAGGGAACTAGCTGGAGGTTACGAG.

Comment on this clone: The read falls 3 residues short of the CDR3 end, and the missing part is taken from the germline J gene. The J gene is TRBJ2-5, the V gene TRBV30, with D maybe TRBD2 (6 bases). The CDR3 has 15 residues. Germline assignment: CDR1 GTSNPN and CDR2 SVGIG (reference sequence). V was trimmed by 3 bases and J by 5 bases, leaving 19 bases between them. The CDR3 here is CAWSATPGGAETQYF. The DNA read from the CDR3 is TGTGCCTGGAGCGCAACTCCCGGGGGAGCGGAGACC.

Regarding this clone: The read stops 3 residues short of the end of the CDR3; the missing end is completed from the germline J gene. V gene TRBV7-6 combines with J gene TRBJ2-2, with TRBD2 identical over 9 bases. Germline loops: CDR1 SGHVS, CDR2 FNYEAQ. J lost 6 bases, V lost 5 bases, and 7 bases had no gene match. The CDR3 loop spans 15 amino acids. The CDR3 spells CASSIGRTSAGELFF. Incomplete CDR3 DNA: TGTGCCAGCAGCATCGGTCGGACTAGCGCCGGGGAG.

With regard to this clone: The read terminates 3 residues ahead of where the CDR3 ends, so the germline J gene completes it. J is TRBJ1-5 and V is TRBV20-1; TRBD1 aligns across 7 bases. CDR3 length: 15 amino acids. The trim removed 0 bases at V and 6 bases at J, leaving 8 bases unmatched. The germline CDR1 and CDR2 sequences are DFQATT and SNEGSKA (reference sequence). CDR3: CSARETGVLGQPQHF. Partial CDR3 DNA: TGCAGTGCTAGAGAAACAGGGGTTTTGGGTCAGCCC.